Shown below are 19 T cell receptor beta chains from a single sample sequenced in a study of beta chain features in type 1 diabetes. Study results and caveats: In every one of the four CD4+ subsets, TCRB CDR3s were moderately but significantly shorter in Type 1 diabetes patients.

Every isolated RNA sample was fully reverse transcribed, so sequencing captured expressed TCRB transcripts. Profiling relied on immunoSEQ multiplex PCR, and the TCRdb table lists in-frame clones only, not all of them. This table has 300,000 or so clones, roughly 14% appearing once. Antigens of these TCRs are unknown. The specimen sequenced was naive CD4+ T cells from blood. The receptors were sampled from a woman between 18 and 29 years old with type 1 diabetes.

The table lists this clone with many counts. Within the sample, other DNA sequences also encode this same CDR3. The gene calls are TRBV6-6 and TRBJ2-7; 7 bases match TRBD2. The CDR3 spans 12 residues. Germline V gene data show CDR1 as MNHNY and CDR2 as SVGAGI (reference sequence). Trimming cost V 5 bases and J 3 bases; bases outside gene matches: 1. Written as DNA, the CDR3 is TGTGCCAGCAGTCCTAGCGGCTACGAGCAGTACGTC. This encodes CASSPSGYEQYV.

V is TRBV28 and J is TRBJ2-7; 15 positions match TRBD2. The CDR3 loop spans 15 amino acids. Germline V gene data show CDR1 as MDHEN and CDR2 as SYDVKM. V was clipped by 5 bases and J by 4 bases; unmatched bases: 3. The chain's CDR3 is CASSGGTSGRYEQYF. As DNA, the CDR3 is TGTGCCAGCAGTGGTGGGACTAGCGGGAGGTACGAGCAGTACTTC.

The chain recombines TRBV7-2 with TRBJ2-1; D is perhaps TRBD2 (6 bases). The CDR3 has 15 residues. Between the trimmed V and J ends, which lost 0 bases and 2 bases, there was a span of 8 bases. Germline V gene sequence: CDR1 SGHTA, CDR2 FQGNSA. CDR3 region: CASSLAGGAYNEQFF. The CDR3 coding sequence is TGTGCCAGCAGCTTAGCGGGAGGTGCCTACAATGAGCAGTTCTTC. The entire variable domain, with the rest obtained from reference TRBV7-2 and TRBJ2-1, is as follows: GAGVSQSPSNKVTEKGKDVELRCDPISGHTALYWYRQSLGQGLEFLIYFQGNSAPDKSGLPSDRFSAERTGGSVSTLTIQRTQQEDSAVYLCASSLAGGAYNEQFFGPGTRLTVL.

The CDR3 DNA reads TGTGCCAGTAGGGCGTACACAGCGGGAGGAAGGAACAATGAGCAGTTCTTC. Translation: CASRAYTAGGRNNEQFF. V and J are TRBV19 and TRBJ2-1, with 9 positions matching TRBD2. The CDR3 runs to 17 residues. V shed 6 bases and J 5 bases; nucleotides not matched to a gene: 14. Germline CDR1 is LNHDA and CDR2 is SQIVND (reference sequence).

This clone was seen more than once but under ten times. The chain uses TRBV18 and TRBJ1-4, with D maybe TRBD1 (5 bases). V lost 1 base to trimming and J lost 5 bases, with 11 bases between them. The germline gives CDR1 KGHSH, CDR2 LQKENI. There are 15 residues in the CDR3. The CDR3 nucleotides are TGTGCCAGCTCACCACGCCAGGGCAGCAATGAAAAACTGTTTTTT. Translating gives CASSPRQGSNEKLFF.

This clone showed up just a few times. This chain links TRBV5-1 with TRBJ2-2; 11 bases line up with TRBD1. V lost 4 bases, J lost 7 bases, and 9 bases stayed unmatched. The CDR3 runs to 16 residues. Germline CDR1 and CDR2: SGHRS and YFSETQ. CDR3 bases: TGCGCCAGCAGCCCCGGGACAGGGGGTCTCGGCGGGGAGCTGTTTTTT. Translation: CASSPGTGGLGGELFF.

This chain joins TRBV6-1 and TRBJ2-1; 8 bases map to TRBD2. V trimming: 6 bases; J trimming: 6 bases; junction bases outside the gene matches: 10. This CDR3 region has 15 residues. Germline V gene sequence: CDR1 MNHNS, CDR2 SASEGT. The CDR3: CASSAGTSGGNEQFF. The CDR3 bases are TGTGCCAGCAGCGCCGGGACTAGTGGTGGCAATGAGCAGTTCTTC.

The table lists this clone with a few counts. The CDR3 DNA follows: TGTGCCAGCAGCCTGCAAAGGGGTAGCGGGGTCCGCTCCTACAATGAGCAGTTCTTC. The encoded protein is CASSLQRGSGVRSYNEQFF. The rearrangement links TRBV7-8 to TRBJ2-1; TRBD2 matches at 8 bases. Trimming removed 5 bases from V and 0 bases from J; junction bases left unmatched: 15. Germline V CDR1 and CDR2: SGHVS, FQNEAQ. The CDR3 spans 19 residues.

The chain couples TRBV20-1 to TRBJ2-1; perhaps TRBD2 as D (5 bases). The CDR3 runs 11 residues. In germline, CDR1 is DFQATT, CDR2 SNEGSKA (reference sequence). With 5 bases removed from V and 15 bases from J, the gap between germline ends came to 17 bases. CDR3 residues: CSAQSDSRVFF. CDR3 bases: TGCAGTGCTCAATCGGACTCGAGGGTGTTCTTC.

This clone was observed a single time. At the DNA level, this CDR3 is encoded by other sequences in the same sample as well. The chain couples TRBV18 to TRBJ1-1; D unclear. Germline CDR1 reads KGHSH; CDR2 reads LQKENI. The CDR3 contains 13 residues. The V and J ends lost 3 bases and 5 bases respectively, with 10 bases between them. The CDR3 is CASSPTGGTEAFF. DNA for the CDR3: TGTGCCAGCTCACCGACGGGTGGGACTGAAGCTTTCTTT. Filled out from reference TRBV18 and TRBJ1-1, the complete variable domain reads NAGVMQNPRHLVRRRGQEARLRCSPMKGHSHVYWYRQLPEEGLKFMVYLQKENIIDESGMPKERFSAEFPKEGPSILRIQQVVRGDSAAYFCASSPTGGTEAFFGQGTRLTVV.

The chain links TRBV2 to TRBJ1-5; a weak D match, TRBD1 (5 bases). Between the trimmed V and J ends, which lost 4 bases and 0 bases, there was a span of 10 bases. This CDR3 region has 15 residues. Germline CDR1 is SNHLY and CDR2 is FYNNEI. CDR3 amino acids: CASSGKGYSNQPQHF. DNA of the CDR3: TGTGCCAGCAGTGGAAAGGGGTATAGCAATCAGCCCCAGCATTTT. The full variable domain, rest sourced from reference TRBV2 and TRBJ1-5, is EPEVTQTPSHQVTQMGQEVILRCVPISNHLYFYWYRQILGQKVEFLVSFYNNEISEKSEIFDDQFSVERPDGSNFTLKIRSTKLEDSAMYFCASSGKGYSNQPQHFGDGTRLSIL.

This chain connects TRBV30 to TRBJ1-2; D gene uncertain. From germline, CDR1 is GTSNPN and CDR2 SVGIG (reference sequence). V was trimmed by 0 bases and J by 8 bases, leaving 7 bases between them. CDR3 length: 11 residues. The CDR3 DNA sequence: TGTGCCTGGAGTGTATCGAGGGGCTACACCTTC. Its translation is CAWSVSRGYTF. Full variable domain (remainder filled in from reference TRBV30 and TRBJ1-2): SQTIHQWPATLVQPVGSPLSLECTVEGTSNPNLYWYRQAAGRGLQLLFYSVGIGQISSEVPQNLSASRPQDRQFILSSKKLLLSDSGFYLCAWSVSRGYTFGSGTRLTVV.

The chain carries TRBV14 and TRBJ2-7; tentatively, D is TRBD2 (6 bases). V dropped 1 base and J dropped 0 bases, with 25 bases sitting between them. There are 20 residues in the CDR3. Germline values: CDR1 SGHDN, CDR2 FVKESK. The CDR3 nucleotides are TGTGCCAGCAGCCAAGGTGGGGCGGGGAAAGGAAAAACCATCTCCTACGAGCAGTACTTC. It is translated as CASSQGGAGKGKTISYEQYF.

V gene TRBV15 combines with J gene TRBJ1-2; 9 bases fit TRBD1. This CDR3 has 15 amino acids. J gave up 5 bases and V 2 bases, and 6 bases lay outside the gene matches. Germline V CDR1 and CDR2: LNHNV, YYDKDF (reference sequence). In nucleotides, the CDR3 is TGTGCCACCAGCAGATTAACCGGGACAGGGTATGGCTACACCTTC. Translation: CATSRLTGTGYGYTF.

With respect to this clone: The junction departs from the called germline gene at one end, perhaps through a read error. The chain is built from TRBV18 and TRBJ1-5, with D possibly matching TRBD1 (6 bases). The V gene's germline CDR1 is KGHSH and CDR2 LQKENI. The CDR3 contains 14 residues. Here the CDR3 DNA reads TGTACCAGCTCACGGGACACTGTCCCATGGCCCCAGCATTTT. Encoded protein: CTSSRDTVPWPQHF.

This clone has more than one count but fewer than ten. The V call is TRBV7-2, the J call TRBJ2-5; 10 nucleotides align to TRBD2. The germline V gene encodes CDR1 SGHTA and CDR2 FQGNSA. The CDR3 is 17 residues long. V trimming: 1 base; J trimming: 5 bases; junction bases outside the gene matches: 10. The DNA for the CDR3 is TGTGCCAGCAGCTTAGTTGCAGCGGGAGGGCCAGGGGAGACCCAGTACTTC. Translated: CASSLVAAGGPGETQYF.

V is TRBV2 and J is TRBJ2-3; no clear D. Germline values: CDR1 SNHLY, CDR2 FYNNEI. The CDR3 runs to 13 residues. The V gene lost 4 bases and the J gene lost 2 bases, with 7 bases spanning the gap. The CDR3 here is CASSVLLTDTQYF. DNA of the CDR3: TGTGCCAGCAGTGTCCTCCTCACAGATACGCAGTATTTT.

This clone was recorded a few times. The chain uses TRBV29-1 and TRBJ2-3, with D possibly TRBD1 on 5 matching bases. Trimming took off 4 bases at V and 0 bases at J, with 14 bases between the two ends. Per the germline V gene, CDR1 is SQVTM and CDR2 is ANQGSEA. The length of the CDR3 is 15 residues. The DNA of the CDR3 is TGCAGCGTTGTCCAGTGGGGCGTCAGCACAGATACGCAGTATTTT. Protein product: CSVVQWGVSTDTQYF.

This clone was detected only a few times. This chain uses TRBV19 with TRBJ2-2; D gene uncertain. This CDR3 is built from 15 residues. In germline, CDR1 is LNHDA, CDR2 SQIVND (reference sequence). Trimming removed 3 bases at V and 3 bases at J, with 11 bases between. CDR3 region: CASSILQQDTGELFF. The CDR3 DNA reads TGTGCCAGTAGTATTTTACAGCAAGACACCGGGGAGCTGTTTTTT.